Shown below are 7 T cell receptor beta chains from a single sample sequenced in a study of T cell repertoires in cytomegalovirus infection. TCRdb ran MiXCR on the reads and lists one entry per CDR3 protein. This table has 200,000 to 300,000 distinct CDR3 sequences, approximately 14% appearing once. Specimen: PBMCs. Source of these receptors: a human donor in good health (CMV status not recorded). Some clones in this sample may be carry-over from other donors' samples.

This clonotype was recorded at least ten times. V and J are TRBV7-2 and TRBJ2-1; TRBD1 aligns across 9 bases. V shed 5 bases, J shed 4 bases, and the junction held 9 bases outside the gene matches. The CDR3 runs 16 residues. Germline V lookup: CDR1 SGHTA, CDR2 FQGNSA. The CDR3: CASSPSDRGGYNEQFF. The CDR3, as DNA: TGTGCCAGCAGCCCATCAGACAGGGGGGGTTACAATGAGCAGTTCTTC.

This chain joins TRBV4-1 and TRBJ2-1, with 8 bases identical to TRBD2. CDR3 size: 15 residues. CDR1 is MGHRA, CDR2 YSYEKL, per germline. The J segment lost 3 bases and the V segment lost 0 bases, leaving 1 base of the junction unmatched. The CDR3 here is CASSQDSGNYNEQFF. For the CDR3, the DNA is TGCGCCAGCAGCCAAGATAGCGGGAACTACAATGAGCAGTTCTTC.

The table lists this clonotype with many counts. V gene TRBV7-2 combines with J gene TRBJ1-1; TRBD1 agrees at 9 bases. V lost 5 bases, J lost 5 bases, and 6 bases stayed unmatched. CDR1 is SGHTA, CDR2 FQGNSA, per germline. The CDR3 spans 14 residues. CDR3 in DNA: TGTGCCAGCAGCCCGTGGGACAGGGCGACTGAAGCTTTCTTT. Amino acids: CASSPWDRATEAFF.

This clonotype occurred many times. This rearrangement joins TRBV7-8 to TRBJ2-1, with 8 bases fitting TRBD2. J lost 2 bases, V lost 8 bases, and 5 bases had no gene match. Germline V gene lookup returns CDR1 SGHVS and CDR2 FQNEAQ. CDR3 length: 14 amino acids. CDR3 nucleotide sequence: TGTGCCAGCCGGGGGGGGGGACCCTACAATGAGCAGTTCTTC. This encodes CASRGGGPYNEQFF. Full variable domain (rest looked up from reference TRBV7-8 and TRBJ2-1): GAGVSQSPRYKVAKRGQDVALRCDPISGHVSLFWYQQALGQGPEFLTYFQNEAQLDKSGLPSDRFFAERPEGSVSTLKIQRTQQEDSAVYLCASRGGGPYNEQFFGPGTRLTVL.

Only a few counts were recorded for this clonotype. The V gene is TRBV28, the J gene TRBJ2-1; TRBD2 aligns across 15 bases. Germline CDR1 is MDHEN and CDR2 is SYDVKM. V lost 6 bases, J lost 9 bases, and 9 bases stayed unmatched. The CDR3 sequence is 16 residues long. CDR3 in amino acids: CASSLRTSGRAGEQFF. The CDR3 coding sequence is TGTGCCAGCAGCCTGCGGACTAGCGGGAGGGCCGGTGAGCAGTTCTTC.

This clonotype was seen only a few times. V is TRBV12-3 or TRBV12-4 and J is TRBJ1-3; D gene uncertain. The CDR3 contains 12 residues. V was pared by 8 bases and J by 2 bases, with 7 bases between. The CDR3: CASGETGNTIYF. The CDR3 nucleotides are TGTGCCAGCGGGGAAACTGGAAACACCATATATTTT.

This chain uses TRBV25-1 with TRBJ1-1; unclear D gene. Trimming left V 6 bases short and J 0 bases short, with 11 bases between. The CDR3 runs 14 residues. Germline V lookup: CDR1 MGHDK, CDR2 SYGVNS. The DNA for the CDR3 is TGTGCCAGCAGAGACGACGGCGTGAACACTGAAGCTTTCTTT. As protein: CASRDDGVNTEAFF.